The 10 T cell receptor beta chains below all came from one sample that was sequenced in a study of blood T cell repertoires in COVID-19. The table came from immunoSEQ multiplex PCR; TCRdb's copy has only in-frame clones and leaves some out. Among a few hundred thousand clones listed, 85% were seen once. Material for sequencing was peripheral blood. The receptors come from a human donor in a cohort sampled during active COVID-19.

V and J are TRBV6-5 and TRBJ2-3; 10 bases map to TRBD2. Germline CDR1 is MNHEY and CDR2 is SVGAGI. V shed 6 bases, J shed 4 bases, and the junction held 7 bases outside the gene matches. The CDR3 loop spans 15 amino acids. For the CDR3, the DNA is TGTGCCAGCAGAGGCGGGACTAGCGTAGCAGATACGCAGTATTTT. Its translation: CASRGGTSVADTQYF.

The gene calls are TRBV28 and TRBJ1-5; perhaps TRBD1 as D (5 bases). Trimming removed 5 bases at V and 1 base at J, with 12 bases between. Germline assignment: CDR1 MDHEN and CDR2 SYDVKM. CDR3 length equals 15 residues. The CDR3 coding sequence is TGTGCCAGCAGTCCCCCCGGGGGGAGCAATCAGCCCCAGCATTTT. Residues: CASSPPGGSNQPQHF.

The rearrangement links TRBV10-3 to TRBJ2-6, with TRBD1 identical over 7 bases. J gave up 0 bases and V 6 bases, and 5 bases lay outside the gene matches. Germline V gene lookup returns CDR1 ENHRY and CDR2 SYGVKD. The CDR3 extends over 16 amino acids. The CDR3 nucleotides read TGTGCCATCAGCAGGACAGGCCACTCTGGGGCCAACGTCCTGACTTTC. Translation: CAISRTGHSGANVLTF.

This clone is a singleton in its sample. The chain combines TRBV5-1 with TRBJ2-3, with D perhaps matching TRBD1 (5 bases). V was trimmed by 1 base and J by 2 bases, leaving 8 bases between them. The length of the CDR3 is 14 residues. Germline CDR1 and CDR2: SGHRS and YFSETQ. CDR3 loop: CASSLRQNTDTQYF. In DNA form, the CDR3 reads TGCGCCAGCAGCTTGAGACAGAACACAGATACGCAGTATTTT.

This clone was counted a single time. J is TRBJ1-1 and V is TRBV18, with D perhaps TRBD1 (6 bases). Germline CDR1 KGHSH, CDR2 LQKENI. This CDR3 has 14 residues. V lost 1 base and J 7 bases, leaving 13 bases between the germline ends. The CDR3 reads CASSPRRDKDEAFF. The CDR3 DNA follows: TGTGCCAGCTCACCACGACGGGACAAGGATGAAGCTTTCTTT.

J is TRBJ1-4 and V is TRBV5-4; D is perhaps TRBD1 (5 bases). This CDR3 has 14 amino acids. CDR1 SGHNT and CDR2 YYREEE come from the germline V gene (reference sequence). The V end lost 1 base, the J end lost 10 bases, and 14 bases lay between the germline ends. The CDR3 region is CASSLSDRSLKLFF. Here the CDR3 DNA reads TGTGCCAGCAGCTTGAGCGACAGATCATTAAAACTGTTTTTT. The variable domain in full, completed from reference TRBV5-4 and TRBJ1-4, reads ETGVTQSPTHLIKTRGQQVTLRCSSQSGHNTVSWYQQALGQGPQFIFQYYREEENGRGNFPPRFSGLQFPNYSSELNVNALELDDSALYLCASSLSDRSLKLFFGSGTQLSVL.

The J gene is TRBJ2-5, the V gene TRBV7-9; 12 nucleotides agree with TRBD1. J was trimmed by 5 bases and V by 5 bases; bases with no gene match: 6. The CDR3 has 15 amino acids. CDR1 and CDR2 (germline): SEHNR, FQNEAQ (reference sequence). The CDR3 spells CASSPRDRGHETQYF. CDR3 DNA sequence: TGTGCCAGCAGCCCCCGGGACAGGGGGCACGAGACCCAGTACTTC.

CDR3 coding DNA: TGTGCCAGCAGAACAGGGATGGCCCTCCGCGGACTGTTTTTT. It codes for CASRTGMALRGLFF. The rearrangement uses TRBV2 and TRBJ1-4; the D gene is possibly TRBD1 (6 bases). V was pared by 6 bases and J by 13 bases, with 21 bases between. The CDR3 loop spans 14 amino acids. CDR1 and CDR2 from the germline V gene are SNHLY and FYNNEI.

This clone was counted once. V gene TRBV7-5 combines with J gene TRBJ1-4; TRBD1, the table's D call, lacks a check against the DNA. TRBV7-5 is a recognized pseudogene. The CDR3 sequence is 16 residues long. CDR3 sequence reads: CVRSPEARDRPEKLFF. The CDR3 nucleotides read TGTGTCAGAAGCCCAGAAGCCCGGGACAGGCCTGAAAAACTGTTTTTT.

A note on this clone: Other DNA sequences in the sample encode the same CDR3. This rearrangement joins TRBV10-3 to TRBJ1-2; 8 bases match TRBD1. There are 14 residues in the CDR3. Germline V gene lookup returns CDR1 ENHRY and CDR2 SYGVKD. J was trimmed by 2 bases and V by 7 bases; bases with no gene match: 6. CDR3 sequence (DNA): TGTGCCATCAACCTGGACAGGGCCAACTATGGCTACACCTTC. Translated: CAINLDRANYGYTF.